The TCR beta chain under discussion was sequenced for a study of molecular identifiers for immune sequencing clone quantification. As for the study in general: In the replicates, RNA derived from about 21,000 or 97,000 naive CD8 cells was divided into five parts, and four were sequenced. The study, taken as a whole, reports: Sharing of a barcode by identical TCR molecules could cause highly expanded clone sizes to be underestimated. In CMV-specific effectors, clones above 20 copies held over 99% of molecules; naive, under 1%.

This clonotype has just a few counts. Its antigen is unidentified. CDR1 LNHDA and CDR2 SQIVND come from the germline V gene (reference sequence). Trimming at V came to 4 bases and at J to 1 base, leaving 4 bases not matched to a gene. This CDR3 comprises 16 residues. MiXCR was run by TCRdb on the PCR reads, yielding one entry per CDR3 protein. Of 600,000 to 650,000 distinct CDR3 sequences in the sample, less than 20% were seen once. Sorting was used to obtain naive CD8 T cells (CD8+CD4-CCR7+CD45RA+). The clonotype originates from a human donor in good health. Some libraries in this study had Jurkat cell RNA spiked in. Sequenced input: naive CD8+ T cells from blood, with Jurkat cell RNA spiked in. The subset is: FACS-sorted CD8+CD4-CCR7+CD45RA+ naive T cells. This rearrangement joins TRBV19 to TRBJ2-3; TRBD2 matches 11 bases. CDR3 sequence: CASSNLAGGGTDTQYF. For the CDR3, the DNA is TGTGCCAGTAGTAACCTAGCGGGAGGAGGCACAGATACGCAGTATTTT.